What follows are 25 T cell receptor beta chains derived from one specimen sequenced in a study of blood T cell repertoires in COVID-19. Profiling relied on immunoSEQ multiplex PCR, and the TCRdb table lists in-frame clones only, not all of them. Of some 67,000 clones in the sample, approximately 90% were seen once. The material sequenced was peripheral blood. The receptors come from a woman older than 75 with acute or convalescent COVID-19.

The rearrangement links TRBV19 to TRBJ1-6; 7 bases are a match to TRBD1. Germline V gives CDR1 LNHDA, CDR2 SQIVND (reference sequence). The V segment lost 3 bases and the J segment 10 bases; nucleotides outside the gene matches: 6. The CDR3 covers 14 residues. CDR3 sequence (DNA): TGTGCCAGTAGTATTACAGGGGCCCGCTCACCCCTCCACTTT. This translates into CASSITGARSPLHF.

The chain's CDR3 is CATSRGNAGETQYF. CDR3 nucleotide sequence: TGTGCCACCAGCAGAGGGAACGCGGGAGAGACCCAGTACTTC. The chain is built from TRBV15 and TRBJ2-5; tentatively, D is TRBD2 (5 bases). Trimming stripped 1 base from V and 4 bases from J, with 10 bases between. The CDR3 has 14 amino acids. Looked up from germline, CDR1 is LNHNV and CDR2 is YYDKDF (reference sequence). Full variable domain (missing parts from reference TRBV15 and TRBJ2-5): DAMVIQNPRYQVTQFGKPVTLSCSQTLNHNVMYWYQQKSSQAPKLLFHYYDKDFNNEADTPDNFQSRRPNTSFCFLDIRSPGLGDTAMYLCATSRGNAGETQYFGPGTRLLVL.

The genes are TRBV20-1 and TRBJ1-1, with D maybe TRBD1 (5 bases). V lost 4 bases to trimming and J lost 4 bases, with 7 bases between them. The CDR3 runs 11 residues. Looked up from germline, CDR1 is DFQATT and CDR2 is SNEGSKA (reference sequence). CDR3 nucleotides: TGCAGTGCTATGGGGGGCACTGAAGCTTTCTTT. It yields the protein CSAMGGTEAFF.

This chain's CDR3 is CASSSPSIYGYTF. CDR3 in DNA: TGTGCCAGCAGTTCCCCCAGTATCTATGGCTACACCTTC. V usage is TRBV6-5 and J usage is TRBJ1-2, with D unclear. This CDR3 contains 13 residues. Trimming took 4 bases from V and 4 from J, leaving 10 bases between them. CDR1 and CDR2 from the germline V gene are MNHEY and SVGAGI.

V usage is TRBV5-1 and J usage is TRBJ2-1, with D possibly being TRBD2 (6 bases). The V end lost 0 bases, the J end lost 9 bases, and 10 bases lay between the germline ends. Per germline, CDR1 SGHRS and CDR2 YFSETQ. The CDR3 is 13 amino acids. DNA for the CDR3: TGCGCCAGCAGCTTGGAGGAGGGCTCTGAGCAGTTCTTC. Protein product: CASSLEEGSEQFF.

The genes are TRBV5-1 and TRBJ1-4, with D uncertain. V was cut by 4 bases and J by 4 bases, with 17 bases left in between. The length of the CDR3 is 16 residues. Germline CDR1 is SGHRS and CDR2 is YFSETQ. The CDR3 here is CASSDALGMNNEKLFF. The CDR3 bases are TGCGCCAGCAGCGACGCTCTCGGGATGAATAATGAAAAACTGTTTTTT. Supplemented by reference TRBV5-1 and TRBJ1-4, the full variable domain reads KAGVTQTPRYLIKTRGQQVTLSCSPISGHRSVSWYQQTPGQGLQFLFEYFSETQRNKGNFPGRFSGRQFSNSRSEMNVSTLELGDSALYLCASSDALGMNNEKLFFGSGTQLSVL.

CDR3 region: CASSLERLAANTGELFF. In nucleotides, the CDR3 is TGCGCCAGCAGCTTGGAGAGGCTAGCGGCGAACACCGGGGAGCTGTTTTTT. The V and J genes are TRBV5-1 and TRBJ2-2, with 7 bases identical to TRBD2. J lost 0 bases, V lost 0 bases, and 5 bases had no gene match. The length of the CDR3 is 17 residues. Germline loops: CDR1 SGHRS, CDR2 YFSETQ.

The chain has TRBV28 and TRBJ1-4, with 7 bases aligning to TRBD1. Per germline, CDR1 MDHEN and CDR2 SYDVKM. Trimming cost V 8 bases and J 5 bases; bases outside gene matches: 5. The CDR3 spans 13 residues. CDR3 sequence reads: CASRDSLNEKLFF. The CDR3 bases are TGTGCCAGCCGGGACAGCTTAAATGAAAAACTGTTTTTT.

V is TRBV12-3 or TRBV12-4 and J is TRBJ2-1; 9 positions agree with TRBD1. V shed 6 bases and J 7 bases; nucleotides not matched to a gene: 4. This CDR3 has 13 amino acids. CDR3 in DNA: TGTGCCAGCAGGTTCGGGACAGGGAATGAGCAGTTCTTC. Translation: CASRFGTGNEQFF.

The rearrangement joins TRBV28 to TRBJ2-7, with 9 bases aligning to TRBD2. CDR1 and CDR2 from the germline V gene are MDHEN and SYDVKM. V lost 6 bases, J lost 2 bases, and 8 bases stayed unmatched. The CDR3 sequence is 15 residues long. The CDR3 DNA sequence: TGTGCCAGCAGGGAAGCTAGCGGGATTGCCTACGAGCAGTACTTC. Encoded protein: CASREASGIAYEQYF. Full variable domain (rest looked up from reference TRBV28 and TRBJ2-7): DVKVTQSSRYLVKRTGEKVFLECVQDMDHENMFWYRQDPGLGLRLIYFSYDVKMKEKGDIPEGYSVSREKKERFSLILESASTNQTSMYLCASREASGIAYEQYFGPGTRLTVT.

This chain uses TRBV4-3 with TRBJ1-1; TRBD1 might be the D (5 bases). Trimming cost V 1 base and J 7 bases, with 10 bases left between them. CDR3 size: 13 residues. Germline V gene lookup returns CDR1 LGHNA and CDR2 YSLEER. The CDR3 sequence is CASSQARGGEAFF. The CDR3 DNA reads as TGCGCCAGCAGCCAAGCAAGGGGAGGTGAAGCTTTCTTT.

The chain couples TRBV7-3 to TRBJ2-3, with 16 nucleotides matching TRBD2. The germline gives CDR1 SGHTA, CDR2 FQGTGA. J lost 4 bases, V lost 5 bases, and 6 bases had no gene match. The CDR3 extends over 17 amino acids. The CDR3 protein is CASSAGTSGREADTQYF. For the CDR3, the DNA is TGTGCCAGCAGCGCCGGGACTAGCGGGAGGGAGGCAGATACGCAGTATTTT.

This chain joins TRBV11-3 and TRBJ2-7; a possible D gene is TRBD1 (5 bases). The CDR3 runs to 14 residues. The germline V gene has CDR1 SGHNT and CDR2 YENEEA. Trimming pared 5 bases from V and 2 bases from J, leaving 13 bases between. The DNA of the CDR3 is TGTGCCAGCAGCCAGGGTGGAGATACCTACGAGCAGTACTTC. As protein: CASSQGGDTYEQYF.

This rearrangement joins TRBV10-2 to TRBJ2-1; D may be TRBD1 (5 bases). Trimming removed 2 bases at V and 7 bases at J, with 18 bases between. CDR1 is WSHSY and CDR2 is SAAADI in the germline V gene. The CDR3 has 16 amino acids. The CDR3 DNA reads TGCGCCAGCAGTGAGCACGCCAGGGCCAAAGGGAATGAGCAGTTCTTC. Its translation: CASSEHARAKGNEQFF.

V and J are TRBV2 and TRBJ1-5; perhaps TRBD1 as D (6 bases). The CDR3 covers 15 residues. Germline V lookup: CDR1 SNHLY, CDR2 FYNNEI. The V end was cut by 9 bases, the J end by 1 base, with 16 bases between. The CDR3 reads CASGRGGPSNQPQHF. The CDR3 DNA follows: TGTGCCAGTGGCCGGGGGGGGCCGAGCAATCAGCCCCAGCATTTT.

The chain employs TRBV3-1 (or the pseudogene TRBV3-2) and TRBJ2-5; no firm D call. The V gene's germline CDR1 is LGHDT and CDR2 YNNKEL (reference sequence). The V end was cut by 0 bases, the J end by 7 bases, with 15 bases between. This CDR3 comprises 15 residues. CDR3 DNA: TGTGCCAGCAGCCAAGATATCACAGCCCTCAGGACCCAGTACTTC. Translation: CASSQDITALRTQYF.

The rearrangement links TRBV6-1 to TRBJ1-5; D might be TRBD1 (5 bases). With 3 bases removed from V and 4 bases from J, the gap between germline ends came to 10 bases. The V gene's germline CDR1 is MNHNS and CDR2 SASEGT. The CDR3 sequence is 14 residues long. The CDR3 coding sequence is TGTGCCAGCAGTGATGCGGGGGGAAATCAGCCCCAGCATTTT. This sequence encodes CASSDAGGNQPQHF.

This chain joins TRBV27 and TRBJ1-1; 7 bases match TRBD1. Per the germline V gene, CDR1 is MNHEY and CDR2 is SMNVEV (reference sequence). V was pared by 5 bases and J by 5 bases, with 11 bases of the junction left unmatched. The CDR3 loop spans 15 amino acids. CDR3 bases: TGTGCCAGCAGTCCCCGACAGGGACGGGGAACTGAAGCTTTCTTT. It is translated as CASSPRQGRGTEAFF.

This chain links TRBV28 with TRBJ1-1, with no clear D. CDR1 is MDHEN and CDR2 is SYDVKM in the germline V gene. Trimming left V 11 bases short and J 1 base short, with 8 bases between. This CDR3 is built from 11 residues. The chain's CDR3 is CACRGNTEAFF. The CDR3 DNA reads TGTGCCTGCCGGGGGAACACTGAAGCTTTCTTT.

This clone was counted a single time. CDR3 bases: TGTGCCAGCACCTACCGGGACAGTAGCACAGATACGCAGTATTTT. Translated, it gives CASTYRDSSTDTQYF. The V and J genes are TRBV3-1 (or the pseudogene TRBV3-2) and TRBJ2-3; 7 positions agree with TRBD1. The V segment lost 7 bases and the J segment 0 bases; nucleotides outside the gene matches: 7. CDR1 is LGHDT and CDR2 is YNNKEL in the germline V gene (reference sequence). The CDR3 is 15 residues long.

The chain combines TRBV7-8 with TRBJ2-7, with 8 bases that match TRBD2. With 5 bases clipped from V and 9 bases from J, the junction kept 12 bases outside the gene matches. The CDR3 spans 14 residues. Germline V CDR1 and CDR2: SGHVS, FQNEAQ. The CDR3 DNA reads TGTGCCAGCAGCCCGGGAGGGGCGGGGGGAGTGCAGTACTTC. It yields the protein CASSPGGAGGVQYF.

The chain recombines TRBV6-5 with TRBJ2-7; weak D call: TRBD2 (5 bases). V dropped 8 bases and J dropped 0 bases, with 11 bases sitting between them. CDR1 is MNHEY, CDR2 SVGAGI, per germline. CDR3 length: 13 residues. The CDR3 DNA is TGTGCCAGCCGACCGGGAAGCTCCTACGAGCAGTACTTC. Translating it yields CASRPGSSYEQYF.

The CDR3 DNA reads as TGTGCCAGCTCACCTATATCGACAGGGAGCATGAACACTGAAGCTTTCTTT. It yields the protein CASSPISTGSMNTEAFF. This chain links TRBV18 with TRBJ1-1; 7 nucleotides agree with TRBD1. Germline V lookup: CDR1 KGHSH, CDR2 LQKENI. The CDR3 extends over 17 amino acids. With 3 bases clipped from V and 0 bases from J, the junction kept 10 bases outside the gene matches.

The gene calls are TRBV24-1 and TRBJ1-2; TRBD1 is a possible D gene (6 bases). The CDR3 consists of 11 residues. The V end lost 6 bases, the J end lost 8 bases, and 9 bases lay between the germline ends. CDR1 and CDR2 from the germline V gene are KGHDR and SFDVKD. The CDR3 loop reads CATSQGHGYTF. CDR3 coding DNA: TGTGCCACCAGTCAGGGGCACGGCTACACCTTC.

V is TRBV19 and J is TRBJ1-1; unclear D gene. The CDR3 has 13 amino acids. V lost 8 bases, J lost 2 bases, and 12 bases lay in between. In germline, CDR1 is LNHDA, CDR2 SQIVND (reference sequence). CDR3 sequence: CASRRPGNTEAFF. For the CDR3, the DNA is TGTGCCAGTCGGAGGCCGGGAAACACTGAAGCTTTCTTT.